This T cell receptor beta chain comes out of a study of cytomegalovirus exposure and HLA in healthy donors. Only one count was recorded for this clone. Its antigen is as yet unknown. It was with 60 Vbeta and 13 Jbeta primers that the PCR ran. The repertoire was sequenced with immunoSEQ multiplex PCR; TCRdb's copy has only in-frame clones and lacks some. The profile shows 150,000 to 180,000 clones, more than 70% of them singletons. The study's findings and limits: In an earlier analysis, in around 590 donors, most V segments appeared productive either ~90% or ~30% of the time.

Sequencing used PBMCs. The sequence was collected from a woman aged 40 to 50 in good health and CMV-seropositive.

The CDR3 DNA is TGTGCCAGCGCGCGGGGCGGGAGCACAGATACGCAGTATTTT. Translated: CASARGGSTDTQYF. The chain recombines TRBV9 with TRBJ2-3, with a tentative D call TRBD2 (6 bases). The CDR3 consists of 14 residues. Germline loops: CDR1 SGDLS, CDR2 YYNGEE. V was trimmed by 7 bases and J by 0 bases, leaving 12 bases between them.